Reported below is one T cell receptor (beta chain). Its specificity is not known. With V trimmed by 7 bases and J by 5 bases, 9 bases remained unmatched. The CDR3 is made up of 14 amino acids. The germline V gene encodes CDR1 SNHLY and CDR2 FYNNEI. The PCR contained 60 Vbeta and 13 Jbeta primers. Original methodology: A follow-up analysis tallied about 88 million unique TCR beta chains, roughly 10 million shared. This table comes from immunoSEQ multiplex PCR, and its TCRdb copy is limited to in-frame clones, with some not included. D and trimming were read from the DNA, whereas the V and J calls and clone size are those reported in that table. In the table there are about 180,000 clones, around three quarters of which are singletons. The data were obtained in a study of cytomegalovirus exposure and HLA in healthy donors. General study points: Later analysis associated a missense DCLRE1C variant with TCR beta V- and J-gene trimming. Being productive about 87% or about 30% of the time was typical of most TCR beta V segments in an earlier analysis. Sequencing artifact likely explains a cluster of highly shared sequence variants.

V and J are TRBV2 and TRBJ2-3, with TRBD2 matching over 7 bases. This TCR was sampled from a woman aged 40 to 50 in good health and CMV-seronegative. Sequences were obtained from PBMCs. CDR3 in DNA: TGTGCCAGCACCAGGGAGGGTGGGGGAGATACGCAGTATTTT. This codes for CASTREGGGDTQYF.